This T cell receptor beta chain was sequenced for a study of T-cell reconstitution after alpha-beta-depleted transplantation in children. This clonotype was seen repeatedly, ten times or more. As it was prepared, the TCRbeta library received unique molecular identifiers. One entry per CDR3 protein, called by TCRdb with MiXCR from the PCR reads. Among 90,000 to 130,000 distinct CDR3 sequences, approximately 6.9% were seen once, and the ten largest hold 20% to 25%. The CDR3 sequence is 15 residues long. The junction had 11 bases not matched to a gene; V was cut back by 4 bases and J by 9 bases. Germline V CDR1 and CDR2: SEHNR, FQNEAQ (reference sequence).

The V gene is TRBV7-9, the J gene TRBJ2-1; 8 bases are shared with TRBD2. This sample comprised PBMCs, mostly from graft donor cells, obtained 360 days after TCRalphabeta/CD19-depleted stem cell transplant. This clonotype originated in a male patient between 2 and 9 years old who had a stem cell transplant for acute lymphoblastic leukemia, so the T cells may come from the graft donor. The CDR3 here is CASSSGYTGGVEQFF. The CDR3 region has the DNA TGTGCCAGCAGCTCAGGGTATACCGGGGGGGTTGAGCAGTTCTTC.